This T cell receptor beta chain came from a study of T cell responses to AZD1222 COVID-19 vaccine. The study, taken as a whole, reports: Baseline serostatus was positive in only a handful of AZD1222 recipients. Repertoire sampling occurred only after the peak T cell response.

Sequencing was performed with immunoSEQ multiplex PCR; in TCRdb, only in-frame clones are kept and a portion is missing. The sample has some 160,000 clones; about 92% are singletons. V was pared by 3 bases and J by 4 bases, with 10 bases between. The CDR3 length is 13 residues. Turning to this clone: Its matching antigen is unknown.

The sample in question was peripheral blood, obtained on day 0 of AZD1222 vaccination. The chain is built from TRBV12-3 or TRBV12-4 and TRBJ2-7, with D maybe TRBD1 (6 bases). The clonotype comes from an adult in good health. CDR3 residues: CASSLGAEYEQYF. The CDR3 DNA sequence: TGTGCCAGCAGTTTGGGGGCAGAGTACGAGCAGTACTTC.